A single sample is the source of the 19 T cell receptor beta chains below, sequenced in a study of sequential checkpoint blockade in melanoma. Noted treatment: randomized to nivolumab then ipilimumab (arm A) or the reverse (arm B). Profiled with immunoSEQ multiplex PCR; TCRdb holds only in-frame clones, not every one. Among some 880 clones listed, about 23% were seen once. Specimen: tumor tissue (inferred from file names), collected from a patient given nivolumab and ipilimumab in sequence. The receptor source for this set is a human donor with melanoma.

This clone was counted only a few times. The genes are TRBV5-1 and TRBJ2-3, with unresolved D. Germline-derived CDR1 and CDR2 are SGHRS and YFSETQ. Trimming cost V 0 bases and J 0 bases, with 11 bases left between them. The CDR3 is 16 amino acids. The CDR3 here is CASSLGAVASTDTQYF. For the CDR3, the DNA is TGCGCCAGCAGCTTGGGGGCAGTAGCTAGCACAGATACGCAGTATTTT.

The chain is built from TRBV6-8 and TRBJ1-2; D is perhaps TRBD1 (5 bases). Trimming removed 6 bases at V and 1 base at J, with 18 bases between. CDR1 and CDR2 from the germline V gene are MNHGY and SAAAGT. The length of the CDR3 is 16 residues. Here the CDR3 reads CASSPLDKLVNYGYTF. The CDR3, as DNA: TGTGCCAGCAGCCCGTTGGACAAGCTGGTTAACTATGGCTACACCTTC.

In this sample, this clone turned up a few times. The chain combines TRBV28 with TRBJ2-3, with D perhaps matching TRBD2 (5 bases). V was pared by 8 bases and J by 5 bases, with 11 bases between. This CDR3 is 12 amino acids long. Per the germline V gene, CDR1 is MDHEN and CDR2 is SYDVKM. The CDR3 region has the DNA TGTGCCAGCCTACAACGGGGAGATACGCAGTATTTT. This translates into CASLQRGDTQYF. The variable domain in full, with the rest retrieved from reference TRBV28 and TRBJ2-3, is DVKVTQSSRYLVKRTGEKVFLECVQDMDHENMFWYRQDPGLGLRLIYFSYDVKMKEKGDIPEGYSVSREKKERFSLILESASTNQTSMYLCASLQRGDTQYFGPGTRLTVL.

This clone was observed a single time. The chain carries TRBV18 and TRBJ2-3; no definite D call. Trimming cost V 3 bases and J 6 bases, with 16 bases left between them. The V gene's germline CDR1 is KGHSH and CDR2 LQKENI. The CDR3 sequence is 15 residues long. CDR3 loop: CASSPSVQLRDTQYF. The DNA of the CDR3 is TGTGCCAGCTCACCCTCAGTTCAATTAAGGGATACGCAGTATTTT.

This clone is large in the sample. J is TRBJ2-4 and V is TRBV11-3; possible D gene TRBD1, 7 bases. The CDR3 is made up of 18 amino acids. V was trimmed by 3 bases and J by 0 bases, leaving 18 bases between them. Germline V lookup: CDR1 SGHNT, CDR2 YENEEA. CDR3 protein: CASSLEGLGTVAKNIQYF. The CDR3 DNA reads TGTGCCAGCAGCTTGGAGGGTCTCGGGACAGTAGCCAAAAACATTCAGTACTTC. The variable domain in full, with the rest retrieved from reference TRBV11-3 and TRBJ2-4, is EAGVVQSPRYKIIEKKQPVAFWCNPISGHNTLYWYLQNLGQGPELLIRYENEEAVDDSQLPKDRFSAERLKGVDSTLKIQPAELGDSAVYLCASSLEGLGTVAKNIQYFGAGTRLSVL.

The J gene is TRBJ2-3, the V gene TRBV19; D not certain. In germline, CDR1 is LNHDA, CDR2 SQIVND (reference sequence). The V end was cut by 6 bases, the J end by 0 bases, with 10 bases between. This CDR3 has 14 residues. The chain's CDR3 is CASRDGPSTDTQYF. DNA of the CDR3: TGTGCCAGTAGGGACGGCCCTAGCACAGATACGCAGTATTTT. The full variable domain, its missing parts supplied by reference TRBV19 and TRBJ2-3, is DGGITQSPKYLFRKEGQNVTLSCEQNLNHDAMYWYRQDPGQGLRLIYYSQIVNDFQKGDIAEGYSVSREKKESFPLTVTSAQKNPTAFYLCASRDGPSTDTQYFGPGTRLTVL.

CDR3 nucleotide sequence: TGTGCCAGCAGCTGGGGGACAGGGACCTACGAGCAGTACTTC. It codes for CASSWGTGTYEQYF. The gene calls are TRBV11-3 and TRBJ2-7; the match to TRBD1 covers 9 bases. Germline V gene lookup returns CDR1 SGHNT and CDR2 YENEEA. V shed 4 bases and J 2 bases; nucleotides not matched to a gene: 3. The CDR3 is made up of 14 amino acids.

This CDR3 reads CASSPGYSYEQYF. The CDR3 DNA follows: TGTGCCAGCAGCCCGGGCTATAGCTACGAGCAGTACTTC. V and J are TRBV25-1 and TRBJ2-7; D remains unclear. V was cut by 6 bases and J by 3 bases, with 12 bases left in between. CDR3 length: 13 residues. Per germline, CDR1 MGHDK and CDR2 SYGVNS.

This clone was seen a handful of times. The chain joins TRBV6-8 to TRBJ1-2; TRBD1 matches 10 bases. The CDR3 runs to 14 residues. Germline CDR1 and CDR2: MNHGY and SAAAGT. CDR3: CAIRPGQGLDGYTF. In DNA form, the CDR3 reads TGTGCTATCCGACCGGGACAGGGGTTGGATGGCTACACCTTC.

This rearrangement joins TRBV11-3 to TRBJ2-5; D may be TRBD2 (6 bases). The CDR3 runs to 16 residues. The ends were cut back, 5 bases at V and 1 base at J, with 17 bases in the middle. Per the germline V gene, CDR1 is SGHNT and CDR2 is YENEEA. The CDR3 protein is CASSISGRGLQETQYF. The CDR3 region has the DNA TGTGCCAGCAGCATTTCCGGGCGGGGCCTCCAAGAGACCCAGTACTTC.

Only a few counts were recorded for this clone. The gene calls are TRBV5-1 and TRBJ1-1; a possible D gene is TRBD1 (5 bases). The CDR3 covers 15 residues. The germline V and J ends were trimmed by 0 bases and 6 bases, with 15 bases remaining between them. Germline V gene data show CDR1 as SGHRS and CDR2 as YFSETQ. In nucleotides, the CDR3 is TGCGCCAGCAGCTTGGAGACGCAGGGAGGCGCTGAAGCTTTCTTT. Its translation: CASSLETQGGAEAFF. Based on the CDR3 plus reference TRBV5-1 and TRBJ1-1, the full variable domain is KAGVTQTPRYLIKTRGQQVTLSCSPISGHRSVSWYQQTPGQGLQFLFEYFSETQRNKGNFPGRFSGRQFSNSRSEMNVSTLELGDSALYLCASSLETQGGAEAFFGQGTRLTVV.

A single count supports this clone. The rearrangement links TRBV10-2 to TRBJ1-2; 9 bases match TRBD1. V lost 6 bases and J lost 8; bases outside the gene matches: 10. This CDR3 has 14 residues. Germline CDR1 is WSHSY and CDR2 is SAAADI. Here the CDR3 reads CASSVQGALRGYTF. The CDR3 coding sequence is TGCGCCAGCAGCGTACAGGGGGCATTGCGGGGCTACACCTTC.

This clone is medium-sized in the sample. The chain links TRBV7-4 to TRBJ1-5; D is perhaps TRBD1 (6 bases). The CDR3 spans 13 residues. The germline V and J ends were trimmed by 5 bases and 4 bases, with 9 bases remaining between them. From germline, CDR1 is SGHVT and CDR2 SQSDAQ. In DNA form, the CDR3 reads TGTGCCAGCAGCCTAGACAGGAATCAGCCCCAGCATTTT. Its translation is CASSLDRNQPQHF. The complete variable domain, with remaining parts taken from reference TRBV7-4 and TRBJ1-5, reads GAGVSQSPRYKVAKRGRDVALRCDSISGHVTLYWYRQTLGQGSEVLTYSQSDAQRDKSGRPSGRFSAERPERSVSTLKIQRTEQGDSAVYLCASSLDRNQPQHFGDGTRLSIL.

The CDR3 sequence is CAWSRTGGRSYNEQFF. CDR3 sequence (DNA): TGTGCCTGGAGTAGGACCGGCGGGAGATCCTACAATGAGCAGTTCTTC. The chain has TRBV30 and TRBJ2-1; 7 nucleotides align to TRBD2. V trimming: 2 bases; J trimming: 1 base; junction bases outside the gene matches: 8. Germline-derived CDR1 and CDR2 are GTSNPN and SVGIG (reference sequence). The CDR3 contains 16 residues.

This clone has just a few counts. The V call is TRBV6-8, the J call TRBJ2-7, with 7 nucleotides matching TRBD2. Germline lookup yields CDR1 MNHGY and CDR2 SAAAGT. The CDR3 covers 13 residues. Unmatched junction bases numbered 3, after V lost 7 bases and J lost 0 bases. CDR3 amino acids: CASKREASYEQYF. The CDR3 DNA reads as TGTGCCAGCAAACGGGAGGCCTCCTACGAGCAGTACTTC.

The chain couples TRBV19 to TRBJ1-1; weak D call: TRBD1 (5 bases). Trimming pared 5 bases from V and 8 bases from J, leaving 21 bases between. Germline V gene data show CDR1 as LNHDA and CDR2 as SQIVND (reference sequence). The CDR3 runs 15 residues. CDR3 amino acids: CASSPDSRGRAEAFF. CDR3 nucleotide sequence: TGTGCCAGTAGTCCTGACAGCCGGGGGAGAGCCGAAGCTTTCTTT. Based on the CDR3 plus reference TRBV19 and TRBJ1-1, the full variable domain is DGGITQSPKYLFRKEGQNVTLSCEQNLNHDAMYWYRQDPGQGLRLIYYSQIVNDFQKGDIAEGYSVSREKKESFPLTVTSAQKNPTAFYLCASSPDSRGRAEAFFGQGTRLTVV.

In nucleotides, the CDR3 is TGTGCCAGCTCACCAAAACTTTCGGACGGGCTCTCTGGGGCCAACGTCCTGACTTTC. Encoded protein: CASSPKLSDGLSGANVLTF. The genes are TRBV18 and TRBJ2-6, with D hard to call. CDR3 length: 19 amino acids. V gave up 2 bases and J gave up 0 bases, with 17 bases separating them. Looked up from germline, CDR1 is KGHSH and CDR2 is LQKENI.

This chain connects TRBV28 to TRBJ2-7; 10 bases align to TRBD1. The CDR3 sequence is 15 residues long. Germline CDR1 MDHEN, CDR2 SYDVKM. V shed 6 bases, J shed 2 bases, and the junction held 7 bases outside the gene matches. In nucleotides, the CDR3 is TGTGCCAGCAGACTCGCCGGGACAGGGGCCTACGAGCAGTACTTC. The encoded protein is CASRLAGTGAYEQYF.

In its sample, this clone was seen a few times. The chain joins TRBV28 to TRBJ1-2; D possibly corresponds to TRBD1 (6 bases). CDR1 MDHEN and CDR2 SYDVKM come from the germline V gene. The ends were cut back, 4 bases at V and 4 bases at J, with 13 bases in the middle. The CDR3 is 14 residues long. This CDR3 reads CASSSPRGLYGYTF. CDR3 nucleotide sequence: TGTGCCAGCAGTTCCCCGCGGGGGCTCTATGGCTACACCTTC.